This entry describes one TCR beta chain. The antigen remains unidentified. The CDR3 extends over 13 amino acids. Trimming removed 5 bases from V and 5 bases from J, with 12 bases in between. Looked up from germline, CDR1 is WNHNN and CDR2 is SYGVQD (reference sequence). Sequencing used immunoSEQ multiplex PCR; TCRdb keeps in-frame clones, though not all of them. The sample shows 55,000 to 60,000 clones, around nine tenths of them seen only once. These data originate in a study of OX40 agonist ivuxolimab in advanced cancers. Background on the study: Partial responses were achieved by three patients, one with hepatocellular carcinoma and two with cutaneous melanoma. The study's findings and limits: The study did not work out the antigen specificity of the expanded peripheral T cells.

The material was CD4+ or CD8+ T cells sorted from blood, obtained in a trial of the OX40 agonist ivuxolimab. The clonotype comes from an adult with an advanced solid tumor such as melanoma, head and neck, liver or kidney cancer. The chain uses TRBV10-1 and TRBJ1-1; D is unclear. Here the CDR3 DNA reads TGCGCCAGCAGTCGGGAGGTCGGGACTGAAGCTTTCTTT. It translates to CASSREVGTEAFF.